Shown below are 31 T cell receptor beta chains from a single sample sequenced in a study of post-analysis software for immune sequencing data (dated by TCRdb to between 2015 and 2016). Beyond this particular receptor, the publication reports: Significantly higher frequencies in patients than in controls were found for a handful of TRBV segments, including TRBV5-6, TRBV5-1 and TRBV20-1.

The antigens for these receptors are not known. Libraries came from PCR. Reads for this sample came from an Illumina HiSeq 2500. Unique molecular identifiers were incorporated into TCR beta cDNA libraries to reduce PCR and sequencing biases. The public reads were quality trimmed at Q25 with fastp and then assembled into clones with MiXCR by TCRdb, keeping productive beta chains. Each entry merges the rows of one CDR3 protein and shows their most common DNA and genes. The sample table contains fewer than 850,000 distinct CDR3 sequences; only one count was recorded for about 27% of them. The ten biggest clones cover more than 0.55% of the sample. Material for sequencing was blood. These receptors all come from a girl aged 5-17 years with multiple sclerosis.

This clonotype occurred a few times. The CDR3 sequence: CASSPDRGINQPQHF. Written as DNA, the CDR3 is TGTGCCAGCTCCCCGGACAGGGGAATCAATCAGCCCCAGCATTTT. The chain couples TRBV18 to TRBJ1-5; TRBD1 aligns across 9 bases. CDR1 is KGHSH, CDR2 LQKENI, per germline. V shed 6 bases and J 3 bases; nucleotides not matched to a gene: 6. The CDR3 contains 15 residues.

This clonotype was picked up a small number of times. The V gene is TRBV5-1, the J gene TRBJ1-1; possibly TRBD1 for D (5 bases). This CDR3 comprises 14 residues. The V gene's germline CDR1 is SGHRS and CDR2 YFSETQ. With 4 bases removed from V and 4 bases from J, the gap between germline ends came to 14 bases. The chain's CDR3 is CASSMPGRGTEAFF. CDR3 coding DNA: TGCGCCAGCAGCATGCCGGGGCGCGGCACTGAAGCTTTCTTT.

This clonotype was detected a few times. The chain has TRBV6-5 and TRBJ2-5; D is ambiguous. Germline V gene data show CDR1 as MNHEY and CDR2 as SVGAGI. The CDR3 extends over 15 amino acids. The V gene lost 3 bases and the J gene lost 1 base, with 12 bases spanning the gap. In DNA form, the CDR3 reads TGTGCCAGCAGTTATGGGTCTAGAGGCCAAGAGACCCAGTACTTC. Translated: CASSYGSRGQETQYF.

The chain couples TRBV4-3 to TRBJ2-1, with D uncertain. The CDR3 loop spans 15 amino acids. V lost 0 bases and J lost 4, with 10 bases in between. Per the germline V gene, CDR1 is LGHNA and CDR2 is YSLEER. The chain's CDR3 is CASSQDGSQYNEQFF. The DNA of the CDR3 is TGCGCCAGCAGCCAAGATGGGTCCCAGTACAATGAGCAGTTCTTC.

This clonotype was detected ten times or more. V and J are TRBV4-1 and TRBJ2-4; D perhaps matches TRBD1 (5 bases). Germline V gene data show CDR1 as MGHRA and CDR2 as YSYEKL. Deletions cut 2 bases from V and 2 bases from J, with 13 bases between. The CDR3 loop spans 16 amino acids. CDR3 coding DNA: TGCGCCAGCAGCCAACCAGCACAGGATCCCAAAAACATTCAGTACTTC. It is translated as CASSQPAQDPKNIQYF.

The genes are TRBV20-1 and TRBJ2-3; D might be TRBD1 (5 bases). The CDR3 runs to 10 residues. The germline CDR1 and CDR2 sequences are DFQATT and SNEGSKA (reference sequence). Trimming pared 6 bases from V and 7 bases from J, leaving 8 bases between. CDR3 protein: CSARGNTQYF. The CDR3 region has the DNA TGCAGTGCAAGGGGTAATACGCAGTATTTT.

The chain carries TRBV6-5 and TRBJ2-3; D gene ambiguous. The CDR3 runs 16 residues. Deletions cut 2 bases from V and 0 bases from J, with 12 bases between. The germline V gene has CDR1 MNHEY and CDR2 SVGAGI. The DNA of the CDR3 is TGTGCCAGCAGTTACGGAAGTGACACTAGCACAGATACGCAGTATTTT. Amino acids: CASSYGSDTSTDTQYF.

Points on this clonotype: A clone one base away is much larger, so this may be a read error. The J gene is TRBJ2-3, the V gene TRBV29-1, with no clear D. V lost 2 bases to trimming and J lost 6 bases, with 15 bases between them. Looked up from germline, CDR1 is SQVTM and CDR2 is ANQGSEA. The CDR3 is 14 residues long. The CDR3 spells CSVEFGWAVDTQYF. In DNA, the CDR3 is TGCAGCGTTGAATTCGGATGGGCAGTGGATACGCAGTATTTT.

This clonotype was picked up a small number of times. This chain uses TRBV4-1 with TRBJ1-2; TRBD1 is a possible D gene (6 bases). The CDR3 is made up of 14 amino acids. Germline V gives CDR1 MGHRA, CDR2 YSYEKL. V lost 2 bases and J 5 bases, leaving 12 bases between the germline ends. The CDR3 DNA sequence: TGCGCCAGCAGCCAACCGGACAGAGTTTATGGCTACACCTTC. Translated: CASSQPDRVYGYTF.

The V call is TRBV6-5, the J call TRBJ1-6, with TRBD1 identical over 9 bases. The V gene's germline CDR1 is MNHEY and CDR2 SVGAGI. With 5 bases clipped from V and 9 bases from J, the junction kept 5 bases outside the gene matches. The CDR3 has 14 amino acids. The CDR3 DNA reads as TGTGCCAGCAGTCGGGACAGGGTGTTTTCACCCCTCCACTTT. Encoded protein: CASSRDRVFSPLHF.

V gene TRBV28 combines with J gene TRBJ2-1; the D gene is possibly TRBD2 (6 bases). This CDR3 comprises 13 residues. Germline V CDR1 and CDR2: MDHEN, SYDVKM. The germline V and J ends were trimmed by 6 bases and 6 bases, with 12 bases remaining between them. CDR3 DNA: TGTGCCAGCAGGCTGCGGGGCCCCAATGAGCAGTTCTTC. Translating gives CASRLRGPNEQFF.

V usage is TRBV6-5 and J usage is TRBJ1-6; tentative D call: TRBD1 (6 bases). Per the germline V gene, CDR1 is MNHEY and CDR2 is SVGAGI. The V end was cut by 7 bases, the J end by 10 bases, with 20 bases between. The CDR3 spans 15 residues. The CDR3 region is CASTKTGGSLSPLHF. CDR3 nucleotides: TGTGCCAGCACCAAAACGGGGGGCTCTTTATCACCCCTCCACTTT.

Here the CDR3 DNA reads TGTGCCAGCAGCTTCCGGGGAAACTCGGGACAGGATGGCTACACCTTC. Translating gives CASSFRGNSGQDGYTF. The rearrangement links TRBV7-8 to TRBJ1-2, with 8 positions matching TRBD1. The CDR3 has 16 amino acids. V lost 3 bases, J lost 6 bases, and 12 bases stayed unmatched. Germline V gene sequence: CDR1 SGHVS, CDR2 FQNEAQ.

This sequence joins TRBV6-6 and TRBJ2-5, with 12 bases lining up with TRBD2. From germline, CDR1 is MNHNY and CDR2 SVGAGI (reference sequence). J gave up 2 bases and V 6 bases, and 7 bases lay outside the gene matches. The CDR3 is 16 amino acids. CDR3 bases: TGTGCCAGCAGGCCCGGACTAGCGGGGACACAAGAGACCCAGTACTTC. The encoded protein is CASRPGLAGTQETQYF.

This clonotype turned up a few times. The chain recombines TRBV7-9 with TRBJ2-4; TRBD1 matches 8 bases. Germline CDR1 reads SEHNR; CDR2 reads FQNEAQ (reference sequence). With 4 bases clipped from V and 1 base from J, the junction kept 15 bases outside the gene matches. The CDR3 extends over 19 amino acids. CDR3 sequence (DNA): TGTGCCAGCAGCTCCGAACAGGGGGTGGGACCCCGGGCCAAAAACATTCAGTACTTC. Translated, it gives CASSSEQGVGPRAKNIQYF.

This clonotype was seen more than once but under ten times. The rearrangement links TRBV7-2 to TRBJ2-3; the D gene could be TRBD1 or TRBD2 (5 bases each). Germline-derived CDR1 and CDR2 are SGHTA and FQGNSA. Between the trimmed V and J ends, which lost 5 bases and 2 bases, there was a span of 17 bases. The CDR3 contains 16 residues. The CDR3, as DNA: TGTGCCAGCAGCCACCACCGGGACCCCCCCACAGATACGCAGTATTTT. This sequence encodes CASSHHRDPPTDTQYF.

The CDR3 reads CASSIDRAETQYF. Written as DNA, the CDR3 is TGTGCCAGCAGCATCGACAGGGCGGAGACCCAGTACTTC. The rearrangement joins TRBV5-6 to TRBJ2-5; 7 positions agree with TRBD1. Looked up from germline, CDR1 is SGHDT and CDR2 is YYEEEE. After removal of 4 bases from V and 5 bases from J, the junction contained 5 bases not matched to a gene. The CDR3 is made up of 13 amino acids.

This chain links TRBV20-1 with TRBJ1-1; no clear D. CDR1 and CDR2 (germline): DFQATT, SNEGSKA (reference sequence). There are 12 residues in the CDR3. V shed 5 bases and J shed 4 bases, with 11 bases lying between them. The CDR3 loop reads CSAHPTATEAFF. The CDR3 nucleotides are TGCAGTGCTCACCCCACGGCCACTGAAGCTTTCTTT.

The chain employs TRBV12-3 or TRBV12-4 and TRBJ1-6; the match to TRBD1 covers 9 bases. There are 17 residues in the CDR3. The junction had 10 bases not matched to a gene; V was cut back by 6 bases and J by 4 bases. This CDR3 is CASRGPPGQGYNSPLHF. Written as DNA, the CDR3 is TGTGCCAGCAGGGGGCCTCCGGGACAGGGATATAATTCACCCCTCCACTTT.

This rearrangement joins TRBV29-1 to TRBJ2-2; 9 bases line up with TRBD2. The CDR3 has 18 amino acids. Germline V gives CDR1 SQVTM, CDR2 ANQGSEA. V lost 1 base, J lost 7 bases, and 16 bases stayed unmatched. The CDR3 region has the DNA TGCAGCGTTGAAGCGGCCTCTAGCGGGGTGGGGAGAAACGGGGAGCTGTTTTTT. Translation gives CSVEAASSGVGRNGELFF.

This chain uses TRBV4-1 with TRBJ2-2, with D perhaps TRBD1 (6 bases). Trimming pared 2 bases from V and 0 bases from J, leaving 10 bases between. From germline, CDR1 is MGHRA and CDR2 YSYEKL. The length of the CDR3 is 16 residues. Here the CDR3 reads CASSQYGQSNTGELFF. CDR3 sequence (DNA): TGCGCCAGCAGCCAATACGGACAGTCGAACACCGGGGAGCTGTTTTTT.

The chain employs TRBV10-3 and TRBJ2-2; D ambiguous. This CDR3 is built from 14 residues. The germline CDR1 and CDR2 sequences are ENHRY and SYGVKD. The V end was cut by 2 bases, the J end by 2 bases, with 6 bases between. CDR3 coding DNA: TGTGCCATCAGTGAGATGGTCAACACCGGGGAGCTGTTTTTT. Amino acids: CAISEMVNTGELFF.

This clonotype was seen more than once but under ten times. V and J are TRBV7-9 and TRBJ2-1; no firm D call. Germline CDR1 and CDR2: SEHNR and FQNEAQ (reference sequence). The CDR3 loop spans 13 amino acids. Trimming pared 1 base from V and 4 bases from J, leaving 5 bases between. CDR3 coding DNA: TGTGCCAGCAGCTTAGATCATTACAATGAGCAGTTCTTC. It encodes CASSLDHYNEQFF.

The V and J genes are TRBV24-1 and TRBJ2-1, with 7 bases that match TRBD2. J was trimmed by 4 bases and V by 0 bases; bases with no gene match: 11. The CDR3 extends over 18 amino acids. Germline CDR1 KGHDR, CDR2 SFDVKD. The CDR3 here is CATSDLPTPTSRYNEQFF. CDR3 nucleotides: TGTGCCACCAGTGATTTGCCAACCCCGACTAGCAGATACAATGAGCAGTTCTTC.

There are a few counts of this clonotype. The chain carries TRBV20-1 and TRBJ1-1, with 8 nucleotides matching TRBD1. The CDR3 length is 15 residues. The germline gives CDR1 DFQATT, CDR2 SNEGSKA (reference sequence). V lost 3 bases and J lost 4; bases outside the gene matches: 10. This chain's CDR3 is CSASNPTGGSTEAFF. CDR3 bases: TGCAGTGCTAGTAATCCCACAGGGGGGTCCACTGAAGCTTTCTTT.

This clonotype appeared once. Germline is not matched at one junction end, which may reflect a read error. The chain uses TRBV27 and TRBJ2-1; the D is unclear. Germline V lookup: CDR1 MNHEY, CDR2 SMNVEV (reference sequence). The CDR3 is made up of 16 amino acids. CDR3 sequence: CASSPNPLPTYNEQCF. In nucleotides, the CDR3 is TGTGCCAGCAGTCCGAACCCACTGCCTACCTACAATGAGCAGTGCTTC.

In its sample, this clonotype was seen once. The CDR3, as DNA: TGTGCCAGCAGCCAGACTGGGGGCGCTTGGCAAGAGACCCAGTACTTC. It specifies CASSQTGGAWQETQYF. The rearrangement uses TRBV7-2 and TRBJ2-5; tentatively, D is TRBD1 (6 bases). The V gene's germline CDR1 is SGHTA and CDR2 FQGNSA. Trimming took 5 bases from V and 2 from J, leaving 18 bases between them. This CDR3 comprises 16 residues.

The genes are TRBV20-1 and TRBJ2-5, with TRBD1 matching 11 bases. CDR3 length equals 15 residues. The germline CDR1 and CDR2 sequences are DFQATT and SNEGSKA (reference sequence). The V gene end was trimmed by 4 bases and the J gene end by 5 bases; junction bases not matched to a gene: 9. CDR3 sequence (DNA): TGCAGTGCTACGAGGACAGGGGGCTCGGAGGAGACCCAGTACTTC. Translation gives CSATRTGGSEETQYF.

The rearrangement joins TRBV6-5 to TRBJ1-1, with D perhaps TRBD1 (6 bases). V was clipped by 2 bases and J by 4 bases, with 17 bases between them. The CDR3 contains 16 residues. Germline V CDR1 and CDR2: MNHEY, SVGAGI. The CDR3 region is CASSYATGSWATEAFF. The CDR3 nucleotides read TGTGCCAGCAGTTACGCTACAGGGAGTTGGGCCACTGAAGCTTTCTTT.

This clonotype has only a few counts. V gene TRBV9 combines with J gene TRBJ2-5; 12 bases agree with TRBD1. The end of the DNA is better explained by TRBJ2-7, so the J call may be wrong. CDR1 and CDR2 from the germline V gene are SGDLS and YYNGEE. The CDR3 has 18 amino acids. CDR3 coding DNA: TGTGCCAGCAGCAAACAACCCCCGGGACAGGGGGCGCAGAGCGAGCAGTACTTC. Amino acid sequence: CASSKQPPGQGAQSEQYF.

V is TRBV7-9 and J is TRBJ1-6; D might be TRBD1 (5 bases). CDR1 is SEHNR, CDR2 FQNEAQ, per germline (reference sequence). The CDR3 is 13 amino acids. Trimming took off 1 base at V and 11 bases at J, with 9 bases between the two ends. The CDR3 nucleotides read TGTGCCAGCAGCTTAGAGGGGAGAGCACCCCTCCACTTT. Its protein product is CASSLEGRAPLHF.